These 16 T cell receptor beta chains were all obtained from the same sample, sequenced in a study of cytomegalovirus exposure and HLA in healthy donors. Primers included in the PCR were 60 Vbeta and 13 Jbeta primers. Clones were read by immunoSEQ multiplex PCR, and TCRdb kept only the in-frame ones, dropping some. The sample holds some 100,000 clones, under 80% seen once. Source material: PBMCs. These TCRs come from a woman under 30 in good health and CMV-seropositive.

The gene calls are TRBV30 and TRBJ1-1; no clear D gene. The CDR3 length is 12 residues. From germline, CDR1 is GTSNPN and CDR2 SVGIG (reference sequence). The V end was cut by 5 bases, the J end by 4 bases, with 11 bases between. The CDR3 protein is CAWSVGSTEAFF. The CDR3 coding sequence is TGTGCCTGGTCGGTGGGGAGCACTGAAGCTTTCTTT.

This sequence joins TRBV5-6 and TRBJ2-7, with 11 nucleotides matching TRBD1. CDR1 is SGHDT and CDR2 is YYEEEE in the germline V gene. The CDR3 is made up of 15 amino acids. Trimming took 0 bases from V and 4 from J; bases not matched to a gene: 3. The CDR3 coding sequence is TGTGCCAGCAGCTTGGGGACAGGGGGCCGGTACGAGCAGTACTTC. It specifies CASSLGTGGRYEQYF.

The J gene is TRBJ1-6, the V gene TRBV30; weak D call: TRBD1 (6 bases). CDR3 length equals 17 residues. The germline V gene has CDR1 GTSNPN and CDR2 SVGIG (reference sequence). Between the trimmed V and J ends, which lost 8 bases and 8 bases, there was a span of 28 bases. The CDR3 is CARAIGEGTLADSPLHF. In DNA form, the CDR3 reads TGTGCCCGAGCGATTGGTGAAGGGACATTGGCGGATTCACCCCTCCACTTT.

This chain connects TRBV29-1 to TRBJ2-1; the match to TRBD2 covers 7 bases. CDR1 and CDR2 from the germline V gene are SQVTM and ANQGSEA. V lost 6 bases to trimming and J lost 6 bases; unmatched junction nucleotides: 5. The length of the CDR3 is 12 residues. The CDR3 nucleotides read TGCAGCGTCCACGCTAGCGGCAATGAGCAGTTCTTC. The encoded protein is CSVHASGNEQFF.

The sample holds one count of this clone. The chain uses TRBV19 and TRBJ2-7; TRBD2 is a possible D gene (5 bases). V was clipped by 4 bases and J by 0 bases, with 16 bases between them. Germline CDR1 is LNHDA and CDR2 is SQIVND (reference sequence). CDR3 size: 16 residues. The CDR3 here is CASSTSDWLSSYEQYF. CDR3 bases: TGTGCCAGTAGTACCTCGGACTGGCTTAGCTCCTACGAGCAGTACTTC.

The rearrangement joins TRBV10-3 to TRBJ2-1; 12 positions match TRBD2. J lost 7 bases, V lost 9 bases, and 7 bases had no gene match. The CDR3 loop spans 14 amino acids. CDR1 is ENHRY and CDR2 is SYGVKD in the germline V gene. CDR3 region: CAIGGTSGRNEQFF. The CDR3 nucleotides are TGTGCCATTGGGGGCACTAGCGGGAGGAATGAGCAGTTCTTC.

Of note for this clone: A read error may account for a junction end that differs from germline. The CDR3 DNA follows: TGTGCTAGCAGCCCCGGACTAGCGGGAGGGTTCGAGCAGTACTTC. The encoded protein is CASSPGLAGGFEQYF. The genes are TRBV7-7 and TRBJ2-7; 15 nucleotides line up with TRBD2. The CDR3 has 15 residues. Germline loops: CDR1 SSHAT, CDR2 FNYEAQ (reference sequence).

The rearrangement uses TRBV6-5 and TRBJ2-7; TRBD1 agrees at 11 bases. The CDR3 extends over 14 amino acids. CDR1 is MNHEY, CDR2 SVGAGI, per germline. V lost 6 bases, J lost 2 bases, and 3 bases stayed unmatched. The chain's CDR3 is CASRGTGGTYEQYF. Here the CDR3 DNA reads TGTGCCAGCAGAGGGACAGGGGGTACCTACGAGCAGTACTTC.

The V and J genes are TRBV7-9 and TRBJ2-5; 14 bases are a match to TRBD2. Trimming removed 5 bases from V and 7 bases from J; junction bases left unmatched: 3. The CDR3 totals 14 residues. Germline V lookup: CDR1 SEHNR, CDR2 FQNEAQ (reference sequence). The DNA of the CDR3 is TGTGCCAGCAGCGGGACTAGCGGGGGTGGGACCCAGTACTTC. It is translated as CASSGTSGGGTQYF.

The V call is TRBV6-5, the J call TRBJ2-7, with a weak D call TRBD2 (5 bases). Germline assignment: CDR1 MNHEY and CDR2 SVGAGI. The CDR3 consists of 14 residues. The V end was cut by 0 bases, the J end by 1 base, with 7 bases between. Here the CDR3 reads CASSYSSGSYEQYF. DNA for the CDR3: TGTGCCAGCAGTTACTCGTCGGGATCCTACGAGCAGTACTTC.

This clone was recorded only once. This chain connects TRBV10-3 to TRBJ1-5; 8 nucleotides agree with TRBD1. Losses at the gene ends were 4 bases for V and 3 bases for J; bases not matched to a gene: 2. The CDR3 sequence is 14 residues long. The germline CDR1 and CDR2 sequences are ENHRY and SYGVKD. The CDR3 loop is CAISVDRVNQPQHF. CDR3 nucleotide sequence: TGTGCCATCAGTGTGGACAGGGTCAATCAGCCCCAGCATTTT.

This chain uses TRBV11-1 with TRBJ2-7; maybe TRBD1 (5 bases). The V and J ends lost 3 bases and 4 bases respectively, with 10 bases between them. Germline-derived CDR1 and CDR2 are SGHAT and FQDESV (reference sequence). There are 13 residues in the CDR3. CDR3 sequence reads: CASSLNTGYEQYF. The DNA of the CDR3 is TGTGCCAGCAGCTTGAATACAGGATACGAGCAGTACTTC.

This sequence joins TRBV18 and TRBJ2-3; D is unclear. CDR1 and CDR2 from the germline V gene are KGHSH and LQKENI. CDR3 length equals 15 residues. The V gene lost 8 bases and the J gene lost 2 bases, with 17 bases spanning the gap. CDR3 DNA sequence: TGTGCCAGCGTCACCAGGCTGGGTCCCACAGATACGCAGTATTTT. This encodes CASVTRLGPTDTQYF.

The chain links TRBV6-5 to TRBJ2-3; no clear D gene. This CDR3 region has 15 residues. Germline V gene sequence: CDR1 MNHEY, CDR2 SVGAGI. Between the trimmed V and J ends, which lost 2 bases and 1 base, there was a span of 10 bases. Here the CDR3 reads CASSYLGGGTDTQYF. DNA for the CDR3: TGTGCCAGCAGTTACCTTGGCGGAGGCACAGATACGCAGTATTTT.

The chain carries TRBV4-2 and TRBJ1-1; 7 nucleotides align to TRBD1. The CDR3 has 15 residues. Germline V lookup: CDR1 LGHNA, CDR2 YNFKEQ. The V segment lost 1 base and the J segment 2 bases; nucleotides outside the gene matches: 4. DNA for the CDR3: TGTGCCAGCAGCCAAGTTAGACAGGGAAACACTGAAGCTTTCTTT. Protein sequence: CASSQVRQGNTEAFF.

The chain is built from TRBV5-8 and TRBJ1-2, with D possibly TRBD1 on 5 matching bases. This CDR3 has 13 residues. Trimming cost V 3 bases and J 4 bases, with 10 bases left between them. CDR1 is SGHTS, CDR2 YDEGEE, per germline. For the CDR3, the DNA is TGTGCCAGCAGCTGGGGGGGAGGCTATGGCTACACCTTC. Residues: CASSWGGGYGYTF.